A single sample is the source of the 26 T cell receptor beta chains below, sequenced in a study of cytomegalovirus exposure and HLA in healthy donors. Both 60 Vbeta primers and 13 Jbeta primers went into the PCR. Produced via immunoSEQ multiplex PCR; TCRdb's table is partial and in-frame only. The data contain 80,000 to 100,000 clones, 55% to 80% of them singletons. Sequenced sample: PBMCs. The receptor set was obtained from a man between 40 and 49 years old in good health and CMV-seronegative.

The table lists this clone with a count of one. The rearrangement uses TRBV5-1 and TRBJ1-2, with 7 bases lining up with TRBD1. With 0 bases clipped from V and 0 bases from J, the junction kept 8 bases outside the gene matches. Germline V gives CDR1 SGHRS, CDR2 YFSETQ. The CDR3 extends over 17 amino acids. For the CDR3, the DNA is TGCGCCAGCAGCTTGGCAGGGGGGACAGAGACTAACTATGGCTACACCTTC. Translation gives CASSLAGGTETNYGYTF.

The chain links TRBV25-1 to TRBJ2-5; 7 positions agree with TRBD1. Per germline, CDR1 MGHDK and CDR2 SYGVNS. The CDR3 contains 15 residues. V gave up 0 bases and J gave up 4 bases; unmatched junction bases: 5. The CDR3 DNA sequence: TGTGCCAGCAGTGAATACGTAGGGGGCGCAGAGACCCAGTACTTC. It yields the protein CASSEYVGGAETQYF.

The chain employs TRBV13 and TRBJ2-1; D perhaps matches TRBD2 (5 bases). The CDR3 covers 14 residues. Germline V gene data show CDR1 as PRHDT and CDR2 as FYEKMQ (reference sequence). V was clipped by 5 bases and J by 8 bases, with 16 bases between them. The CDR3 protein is CASSPSGSEDEQFF. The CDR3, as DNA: TGTGCCAGCAGCCCTTCGGGGTCCGAGGATGAGCAGTTCTTC.

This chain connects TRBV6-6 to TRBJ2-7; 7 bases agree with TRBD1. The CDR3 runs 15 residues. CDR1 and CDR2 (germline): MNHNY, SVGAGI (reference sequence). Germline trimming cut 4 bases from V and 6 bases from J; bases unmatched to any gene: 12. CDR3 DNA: TGTGCCAGCAGTTCAACACAGGACAGGCTTGGCGAGCAGTACTTC. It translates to CASSSTQDRLGEQYF.

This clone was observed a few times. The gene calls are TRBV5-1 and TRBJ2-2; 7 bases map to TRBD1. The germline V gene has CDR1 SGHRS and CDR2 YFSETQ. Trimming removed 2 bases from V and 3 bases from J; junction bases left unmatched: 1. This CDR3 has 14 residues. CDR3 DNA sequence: TGCGCCAGCAGCTTTACAGGGGACACCGGGGAGCTGTTTTTT. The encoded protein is CASSFTGDTGELFF.

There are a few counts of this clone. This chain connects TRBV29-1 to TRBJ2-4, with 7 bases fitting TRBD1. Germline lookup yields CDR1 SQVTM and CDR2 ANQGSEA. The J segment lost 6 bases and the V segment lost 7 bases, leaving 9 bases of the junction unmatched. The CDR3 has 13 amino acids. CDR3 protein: CSGIRDSGNIQYF. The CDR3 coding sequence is TGCAGCGGGATCCGGGACAGTGGAAACATTCAGTACTTC.

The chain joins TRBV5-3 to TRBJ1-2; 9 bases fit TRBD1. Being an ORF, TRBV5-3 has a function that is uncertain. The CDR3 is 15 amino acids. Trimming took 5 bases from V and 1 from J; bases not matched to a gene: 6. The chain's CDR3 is CARSPADRGNYGYTF. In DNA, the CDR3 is TGTGCCAGAAGTCCAGCGGACAGGGGTAACTATGGCTACACCTTC.

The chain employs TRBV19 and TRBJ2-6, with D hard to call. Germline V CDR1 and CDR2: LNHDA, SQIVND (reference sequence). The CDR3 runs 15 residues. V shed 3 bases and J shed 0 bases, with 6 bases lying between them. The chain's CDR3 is CASSIRSSGANVLTF. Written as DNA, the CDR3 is TGTGCCAGTAGTATCCGGAGCTCTGGGGCCAACGTCCTGACTTTC.

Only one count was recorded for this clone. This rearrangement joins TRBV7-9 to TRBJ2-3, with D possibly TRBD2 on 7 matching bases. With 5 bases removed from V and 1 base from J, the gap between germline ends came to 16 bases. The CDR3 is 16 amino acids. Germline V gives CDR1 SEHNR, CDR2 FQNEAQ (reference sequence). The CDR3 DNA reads TGTGCCAGCAGCCCCGGGCCGGGGGGCCGCACAGATACGCAGTATTTT. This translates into CASSPGPGGRTDTQYF.

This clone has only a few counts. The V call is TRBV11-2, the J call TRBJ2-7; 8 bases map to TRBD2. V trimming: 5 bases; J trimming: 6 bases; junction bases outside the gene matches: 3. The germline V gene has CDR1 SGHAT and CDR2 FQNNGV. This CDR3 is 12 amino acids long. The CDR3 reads CASSLGGGEQYF. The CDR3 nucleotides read TGTGCCAGCAGCCTCGGGGGGGGCGAGCAGTACTTC.

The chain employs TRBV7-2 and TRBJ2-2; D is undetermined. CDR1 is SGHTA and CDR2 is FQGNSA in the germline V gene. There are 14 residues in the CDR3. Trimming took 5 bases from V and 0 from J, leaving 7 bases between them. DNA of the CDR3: TGTGCCAGCAGCCGAACTACGAACACCGGGGAGCTGTTTTTT. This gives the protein CASSRTTNTGELFF.

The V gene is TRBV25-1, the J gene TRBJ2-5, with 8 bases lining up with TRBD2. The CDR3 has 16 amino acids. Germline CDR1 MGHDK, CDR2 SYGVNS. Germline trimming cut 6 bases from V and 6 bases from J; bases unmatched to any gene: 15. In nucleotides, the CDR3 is TGTGCCAGCAGCAGGGGCGGGCGGGGGGCCAGGCAGACCCAGTACTTC. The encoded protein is CASSRGGRGARQTQYF. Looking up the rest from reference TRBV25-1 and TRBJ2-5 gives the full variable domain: EADIYQTPRYLVIGTGKKITLECSQTMGHDKMYWYQQDPGMELHLIHYSYGVNSTEKGDLSSESTVSRIRTEHFPLTLESARPSHTSQYLCASSRGGRGARQTQYFGPGTRLLVL.

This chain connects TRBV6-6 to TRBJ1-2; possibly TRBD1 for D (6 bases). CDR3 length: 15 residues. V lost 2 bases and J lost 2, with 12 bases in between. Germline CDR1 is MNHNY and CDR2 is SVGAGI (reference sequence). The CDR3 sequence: CASSYPTGGNYGYTF. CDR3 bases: TGTGCCAGCAGTTACCCCACGGGGGGCAACTATGGCTACACCTTC.

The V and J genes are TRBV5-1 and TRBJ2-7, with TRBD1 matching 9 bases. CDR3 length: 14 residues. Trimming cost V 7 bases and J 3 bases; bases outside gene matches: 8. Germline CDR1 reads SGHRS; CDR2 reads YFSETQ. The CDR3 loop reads CASGLGQGLYEQYF. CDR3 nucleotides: TGCGCCAGCGGATTGGGACAGGGACTCTACGAGCAGTACTTC. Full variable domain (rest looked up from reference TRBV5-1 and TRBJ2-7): KAGVTQTPRYLIKTRGQQVTLSCSPISGHRSVSWYQQTPGQGLQFLFEYFSETQRNKGNFPGRFSGRQFSNSRSEMNVSTLELGDSALYLCASGLGQGLYEQYFGPGTRLTVT.

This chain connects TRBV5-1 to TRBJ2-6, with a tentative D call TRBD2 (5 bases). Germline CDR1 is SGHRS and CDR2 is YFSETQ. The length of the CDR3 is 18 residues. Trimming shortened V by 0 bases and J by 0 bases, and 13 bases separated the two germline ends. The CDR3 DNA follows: TGCGCCAGCAGCTTGGGGGTTTGGGGAGACTCTGGGGCCAACGTCCTGACTTTC. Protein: CASSLGVWGDSGANVLTF.

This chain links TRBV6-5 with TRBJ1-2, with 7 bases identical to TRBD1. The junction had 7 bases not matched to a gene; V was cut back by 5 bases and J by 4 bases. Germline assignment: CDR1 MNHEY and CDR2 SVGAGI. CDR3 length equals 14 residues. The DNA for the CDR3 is TGTGCCAGCAGTGCCGACAGGGCCCCCTATGGCTACACCTTC. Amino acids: CASSADRAPYGYTF.

The CDR3, as DNA: TGTGCCAGCAGCTTAGCAAGTGAGGGAGGGGGCACTGAAGCTTTCTTT. Its protein is CASSLASEGGGTEAFF. V gene TRBV7-9 combines with J gene TRBJ1-1; a possible D gene is TRBD1 (6 bases). The CDR3 sequence is 16 residues long. Trimming removed 0 bases from V and 4 bases from J, with 15 bases in between. Germline V gives CDR1 SEHNR, CDR2 FQNEAQ (reference sequence). Full variable domain (outside the CDR3, taken from reference TRBV7-9 and TRBJ1-1): DTGVSQNPRHKITKRGQNVTFRCDPISEHNRLYWYRQTLGQGPEFLTYFQNEAQLEKSRLLSDRFSAERPKGSFSTLEIQRTEQGDSAMYLCASSLASEGGGTEAFFGQGTRLTVV.

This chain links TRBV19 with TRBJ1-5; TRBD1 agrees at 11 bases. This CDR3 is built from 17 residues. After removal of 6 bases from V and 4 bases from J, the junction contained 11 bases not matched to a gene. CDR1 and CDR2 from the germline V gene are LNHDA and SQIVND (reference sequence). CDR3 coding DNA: TGTGCCAGTAGCTTAATCTTGGACAGGGGGCGGAATCAGCCCCAGCATTTT. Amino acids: CASSLILDRGRNQPQHF. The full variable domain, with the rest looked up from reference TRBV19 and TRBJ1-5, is DGGITQSPKYLFRKEGQNVTLSCEQNLNHDAMYWYRQDPGQGLRLIYYSQIVNDFQKGDIAEGYSVSREKKESFPLTVTSAQKNPTAFYLCASSLILDRGRNQPQHFGDGTRLSIL.

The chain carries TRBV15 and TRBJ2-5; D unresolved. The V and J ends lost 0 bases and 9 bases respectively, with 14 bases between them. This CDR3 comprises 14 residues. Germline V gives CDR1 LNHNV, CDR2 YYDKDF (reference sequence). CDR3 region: CATSRDWADSPQYF. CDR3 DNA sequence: TGTGCCACCAGCAGAGATTGGGCAGATTCTCCCCAGTACTTC.

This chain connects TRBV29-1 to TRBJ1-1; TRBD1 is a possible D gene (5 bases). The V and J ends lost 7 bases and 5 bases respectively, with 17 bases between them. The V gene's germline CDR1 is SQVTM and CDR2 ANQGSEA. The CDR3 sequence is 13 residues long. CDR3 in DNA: TGCAGCGCGTCCCCGGGGGTTGGTACTGAAGCTTTCTTT. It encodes CSASPGVGTEAFF.

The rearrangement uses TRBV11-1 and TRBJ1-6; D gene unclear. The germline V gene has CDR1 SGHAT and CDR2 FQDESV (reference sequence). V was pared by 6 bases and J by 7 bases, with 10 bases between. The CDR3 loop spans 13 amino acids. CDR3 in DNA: TGTGCCAGCAGTACCGACTGGAATTCACCCCTCCACTTT. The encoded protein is CASSTDWNSPLHF.

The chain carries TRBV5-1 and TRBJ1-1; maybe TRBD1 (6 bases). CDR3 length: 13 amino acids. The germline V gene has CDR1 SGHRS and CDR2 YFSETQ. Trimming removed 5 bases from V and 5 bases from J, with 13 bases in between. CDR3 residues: CASRWERGTEAFF. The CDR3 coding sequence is TGCGCCAGCAGATGGGAGAGGGGGACTGAAGCTTTCTTT. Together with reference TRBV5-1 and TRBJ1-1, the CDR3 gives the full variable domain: KAGVTQTPRYLIKTRGQQVTLSCSPISGHRSVSWYQQTPGQGLQFLFEYFSETQRNKGNFPGRFSGRQFSNSRSEMNVSTLELGDSALYLCASRWERGTEAFFGQGTRLTVV.

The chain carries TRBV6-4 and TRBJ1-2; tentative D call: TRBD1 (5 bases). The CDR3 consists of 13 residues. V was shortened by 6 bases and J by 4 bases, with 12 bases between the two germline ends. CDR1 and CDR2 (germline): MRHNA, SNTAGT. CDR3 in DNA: TGTGCCAGCAGGGCCGGGACTGCCTATGGCTACACCTTC. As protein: CASRAGTAYGYTF.

The DNA of the CDR3 is TGTGCCAGCAGCCAAGTGGGGAGGGCTGGCAATCAGCCCCAGCATTTT. It encodes CASSQVGRAGNQPQHF. This chain connects TRBV4-2 to TRBJ1-5, with D uncertain. This CDR3 contains 16 residues. From germline, CDR1 is LGHNA and CDR2 YNFKEQ. V lost 1 base, J lost 2 bases, and 12 bases lay in between.

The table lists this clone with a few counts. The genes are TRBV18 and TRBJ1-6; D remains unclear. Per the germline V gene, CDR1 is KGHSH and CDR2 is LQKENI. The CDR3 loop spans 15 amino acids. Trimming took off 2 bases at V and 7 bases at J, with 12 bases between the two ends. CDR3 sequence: CASSPWRATNSPLHF. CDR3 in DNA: TGTGCCAGCTCACCATGGCGGGCCACAAATTCACCCCTCCACTTT. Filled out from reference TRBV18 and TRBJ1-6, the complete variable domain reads NAGVMQNPRHLVRRRGQEARLRCSPMKGHSHVYWYRQLPEEGLKFMVYLQKENIIDESGMPKERFSAEFPKEGPSILRIQQVVRGDSAAYFCASSPWRATNSPLHFGNGTRLTVT.

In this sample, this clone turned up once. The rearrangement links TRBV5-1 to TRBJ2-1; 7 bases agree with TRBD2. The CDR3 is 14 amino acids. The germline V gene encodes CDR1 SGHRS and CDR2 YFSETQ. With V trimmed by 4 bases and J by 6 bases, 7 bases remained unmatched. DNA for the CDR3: TGCGCCAGCAGCGCGTTTTCGGGGGGCAATGAGCAGTTCTTC. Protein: CASSAFSGGNEQFF.